This T cell receptor beta chain is drawn from a study of CD8 T cells in ankylosing spondylitis (dated by TCRdb to 2016 to 2017). Study-level background: The study set out to find disease-linked TCR variants by profiling T cell receptor beta repertoires in ankylosing spondylitis patients and healthy donors. The full study cohort comprised roughly 24 ankylosing spondylitis patients and 85 to 120 healthy donors. Peripheral blood was sampled, and synovial fluid was additionally collected from ankylosing spondylitis patients. Here is what the overall study found, with its caveats: Some motif variants had previously been reported in the synovial fluid and blood of reactive arthritis patients, which suggests shared mechanisms of disease initiation. In peripheral blood, the disease-linked clones were found at relatively low frequencies and had a CD8+ phenotype. A TCR beta motif of fewer than 10 highly homologous amino acid variants appeared characteristic of blood from ankylosing spondylitis patients. The disease-linked clones were reported as significantly enriched in matched synovial fluid samples from ankylosing spondylitis patients.

The V and J ends are trimmed by 0 bases and 5 bases, leaving 14 bases between them. Taken from cysteine to phenylalanine, the CDR3 has 16 residues. Just CDR3 DNA is preserved here, 48 bases in frame from base 1. CDR1 and CDR2 are read off the germline V gene (reference sequence) as LGHDT and YNNKEL. As regards this clonotype: Its specific antigen is unknown. No base qualities exist here, and no much larger clone lies one base off it.

Data came from an Illumina HiSeq 2500. TCR beta libraries were prepared by quantitative 5'-RACE with molecular barcodes. Per the source publication's procedure: Disease-linked TCR variants were identified with a new computational method built on a probabilistic model of VDJ rearrangement. The public reads were reanalyzed by TCRdb: fastp trimming at Q25, MiXCR alignment, in-frame beta chains only. Identical CDR3 proteins give one entry, which carries the most common genes and DNA. TCRdb, not the original authors, processed these V and J calls. For this sample the table gives about 390,000 distinct CDR3 sequences, of which 20% to 25% were detected only once. About 16% of the sample is taken by the ten largest.

This chain is built from TRBV3-1 and TRBJ1-3; the D gene is perhaps TRBD1, on 5 matching bases. The clonotype comes from a male donor with ankylosing spondylitis. The sample was blood, either unsorted or a sorted T cell fraction (not recorded which). The CDR3 protein sequence reads: CASSQDARQGRNTIYF. The nucleotide sequence reads as follows: TGTGCCAGCAGCCAAGATGCGCGTCAGGGAAGAAACACCATATATTTT.